This record looks at one T cell receptor beta chain sequence and its context. Its antigen is currently unknown. The sample belongs to a study of T cell responses to AZD1222 COVID-19 vaccine. CDR3 length equals 14 residues. Germline values: CDR1 LNHDA, CDR2 SQIVND (reference sequence). The V end lost 5 bases, the J end lost 8 bases, and 18 bases lay between the germline ends. The study, taken as a whole, reports: Clonal diversity may have been underestimated in mostly white British donors. The study reported that nearly half of spike-specific TCRs target unmutated variant regions.

TCRdb keeps only in-frame clones here, not all; method: immunoSEQ multiplex PCR. The data hold some 97,000 clones, with more than 70% observed a single time. This TCR was recovered from an adult in good health. This chain uses TRBV19 with TRBJ1-1, with D hard to call. Sequencing was performed on peripheral blood, taken on day 0 of MenACWY control vaccination. The chain's CDR3 is CASSYRATLGEAFF. The CDR3 bases are TGTGCCAGTAGTTATAGGGCCACCCTCGGAGAAGCTTTCTTT.